The T cell receptor (beta chain) described here comes from a study of shared clonotypes between healthy human individuals. Findings and caveats of the study: The study found lower generation probabilities in non-shared clonotypes than in those shared by all four donors. Specimens sampled were limited to blood, with tissue repertoires likely differing. The study generally estimated greater richness for naive than memory subsets.

Turning to this clone: Its antigen remains unknown.

The CDR3 is 16 amino acids. The germline V gene encodes CDR1 SGHRS and CDR2 YFSETQ. Unmatched junction bases numbered 11, after V lost 1 base and J lost 5 bases. Over several immunoSEQ plates, each subset's genomic DNA was distributed in even portions. Clones were sequenced by immunoSEQ multiplex PCR, and TCRdb holds only the in-frame ones, with some missing. The table shows around 510,000 clones, with approximately 95% occurring only once. The chain couples TRBV5-1 to TRBJ2-5, with 7 bases lining up with TRBD2. The TCR was taken from a woman aged 30 to 39 in good health. The sample consisted of naive CD4+ T cells sorted from blood. Subset: CD45RA+ positively selected. The DNA for the CDR3 is TGCGCCAGCAGCTTGTTCTCCGCGGGAGTAGGTGAGACCCAGTACTTC. Its translation: CASSLFSAGVGETQYF.